Listed here are 30 T cell receptor beta chains from one sample, sequenced in a study of blood T cell repertoires in COVID-19. Data came from immunoSEQ multiplex PCR; TCRdb stores just in-frame clones and leaves some out. The table includes a few hundred thousand clones, approximately 90% detected once. The sample comprised PBMCs or T cells enriched from blood (not recorded which). These receptors were obtained from a woman aged 18-30 years who had recovered from COVID-19.

The chain recombines TRBV28 with TRBJ1-1; 8 bases are shared with TRBD1. The V gene's germline CDR1 is MDHEN and CDR2 SYDVKM. The CDR3 is made up of 12 amino acids. J lost 10 bases, V lost 5 bases, and 6 bases had no gene match. In DNA, the CDR3 is TGTGCCAGCAGTGGCCTCACAGGGGGAGCTTTCTTT. This codes for CASSGLTGGAFF.

The CDR3 nucleotides read TGTGCCAGCAGTGAATCGGGGGTTGGTCAGCCCCAGCATTTT. Its protein product is CASSESGVGQPQHF. V usage is TRBV25-1 and J usage is TRBJ1-5, with D possibly TRBD1 on 5 matching bases. The V end lost 1 base, the J end lost 6 bases, and 10 bases lay between the germline ends. The CDR3 sequence is 14 residues long. Germline V CDR1 and CDR2: MGHDK, SYGVNS.

The gene calls are TRBV4-3 and TRBJ2-3, with D unclear. Trimming stripped 0 bases from V and 0 bases from J, with 4 bases between. CDR1 LGHNA and CDR2 YSLEER come from the germline V gene. The CDR3 is 14 residues long. In DNA, the CDR3 is TGCGCCAGCAGCCAAGACGGTAGCACAGATACGCAGTATTTT. Encoded protein: CASSQDGSTDTQYF.

The chain carries TRBV9 and TRBJ2-1, with D unclear. Germline loops: CDR1 SGDLS, CDR2 YYNGEE. The V gene lost 3 bases and the J gene lost 2 bases, with 6 bases spanning the gap. This CDR3 has 13 amino acids. CDR3 sequence reads: CASSARPYNEQFF. In nucleotides, the CDR3 is TGTGCCAGCAGCGCCCGTCCCTACAATGAGCAGTTCTTC.

The chain joins TRBV2 to TRBJ2-2; D is unclear. Trimming stripped 7 bases from V and 7 bases from J, with 16 bases between. The CDR3 runs to 14 residues. Germline CDR1 reads SNHLY; CDR2 reads FYNNEI. Here the CDR3 reads CASIQEASGGELFF. CDR3 nucleotides: TGTGCCAGCATCCAAGAGGCATCTGGCGGGGAGCTGTTTTTT.

The genes are TRBV5-5 and TRBJ2-5, with a weak D call TRBD1 (6 bases). CDR1 is SGHKS, CDR2 YYEKEE, per germline (reference sequence). V shed 3 bases and J shed 0 bases, with 18 bases lying between them. This CDR3 spans 17 amino acids. Written as DNA, the CDR3 is TGTGCCAGCAGCTCCCGTCTATTACAGGGAGACCAAGAGACCCAGTACTTC. As protein: CASSSRLLQGDQETQYF.

This clone was found a few times. Other nucleotide sequences in the sample specify the same CDR3. J is TRBJ1-6 and V is TRBV4-3; 8 bases are a match to TRBD1. Trimming cost V 3 bases and J 7 bases; bases outside gene matches: 5. This CDR3 is 15 amino acids long. Per the germline V gene, CDR1 is LGHNA and CDR2 is YSLEER. CDR3 DNA: TGCGCCAGCAGCCATCCCGGGACAGGCAATTCACCCCTCCACTTT. This gives the protein CASSHPGTGNSPLHF.

The rearrangement links TRBV5-1 to TRBJ1-5; D is unresolved. Germline V lookup: CDR1 SGHRS, CDR2 YFSETQ. V gave up 0 bases and J gave up 5 bases, with 12 bases separating them. This CDR3 comprises 15 residues. Written as DNA, the CDR3 is TGCGCCAGCAGCTTGGCAGTGGCTTTGGATCAGCCCCAGCATTTT. Translated: CASSLAVALDQPQHF.

The V gene is TRBV9, the J gene TRBJ2-5; the D gene is possibly TRBD2 (7 bases). This CDR3 spans 16 amino acids. Trimming left V 0 bases short and J 5 bases short, with 17 bases between. CDR1 is SGDLS and CDR2 is YYNGEE in the germline V gene. CDR3: CASSVGGGRGRETQYF. The CDR3 nucleotides read TGTGCCAGCAGCGTAGGCGGGGGCCGGGGTCGGGAGACCCAGTACTTC.

CDR3 nucleotides: TGCGCCAGCAGCTTGTGGGGGGAAACTGAAGCTTTCTTT. This encodes CASSLWGETEAFF. V is TRBV5-1 and J is TRBJ1-1; TRBD1 might be the D (5 bases). V lost 1 base to trimming and J lost 5 bases, with 9 bases between them. The germline V gene has CDR1 SGHRS and CDR2 YFSETQ. CDR3 length equals 13 residues.

This rearrangement joins TRBV6-5 to TRBJ1-1; no definite D call. CDR3 length: 12 amino acids. The V gene lost 4 bases and the J gene lost 5 bases, with 8 bases spanning the gap. In germline, CDR1 is MNHEY, CDR2 SVGAGI. CDR3 protein: CASSFRWTEAFF. The CDR3 DNA reads as TGTGCCAGCAGTTTCCGGTGGACTGAAGCTTTCTTT.

The chain is built from TRBV19 and TRBJ1-5, with a tentative D call TRBD1 (5 bases). V lost 8 bases, J lost 1 base, and 12 bases lay in between. The germline gives CDR1 LNHDA, CDR2 SQIVND (reference sequence). This CDR3 contains 14 residues. CDR3 region: CASRQIPSNQPQHF. The CDR3, as DNA: TGTGCCAGTCGACAGATACCGAGCAATCAGCCCCAGCATTTT. Supplemented by reference TRBV19 and TRBJ1-5, the full variable domain reads DGGITQSPKYLFRKEGQNVTLSCEQNLNHDAMYWYRQDPGQGLRLIYYSQIVNDFQKGDIAEGYSVSREKKESFPLTVTSAQKNPTAFYLCASRQIPSNQPQHFGDGTRLSIL.

The gene calls are TRBV5-1 and TRBJ1-2; possibly TRBD1 for D (5 bases). The CDR3 sequence is 17 residues long. The V gene lost 2 bases and the J gene lost 0 bases, with 17 bases spanning the gap. Germline V gene lookup returns CDR1 SGHRS and CDR2 YFSETQ. The DNA of the CDR3 is TGCGCCAGCAGCTTTCCAGGGTCCGGATCGTCTAACTATGGCTACACCTTC. Translating it yields CASSFPGSGSSNYGYTF.

V usage is TRBV10-3 and J usage is TRBJ1-2; 9 bases are shared with TRBD1. V was pared by 7 bases and J by 3 bases, with 9 bases of the junction left unmatched. The CDR3 loop spans 15 amino acids. Per germline, CDR1 ENHRY and CDR2 SYGVKD. The CDR3 nucleotides read TGTGCCATCACCGAACAGGGGGCAAATGACTATGGCTACACCTTC. Protein product: CAITEQGANDYGYTF.

The chain has TRBV5-1 and TRBJ1-2, with D perhaps TRBD1 (5 bases). This CDR3 has 12 amino acids. Germline loops: CDR1 SGHRS, CDR2 YFSETQ. V was cut by 3 bases and J by 3 bases, with 6 bases left in between. In nucleotides, the CDR3 is TGCGCCAGCAGCTCAGGGTACTATGGCTACACCTTC. As protein: CASSSGYYGYTF.

The CDR3 nucleotides read TGTGCCAGCAGTCGGGGACAGCTCAACACTGAAGCTTTCTTT. This codes for CASSRGQLNTEAFF. V is TRBV6-5 and J is TRBJ1-1; 7 nucleotides line up with TRBD1. The junction had 5 bases not matched to a gene; V was cut back by 5 bases and J by 2 bases. The germline CDR1 and CDR2 sequences are MNHEY and SVGAGI. The CDR3 has 14 residues.

The chain links TRBV27 to TRBJ2-7; 8 bases agree with TRBD1. V lost 6 bases and J lost 3; bases outside the gene matches: 7. CDR1 is MNHEY, CDR2 SMNVEV, per germline (reference sequence). The CDR3 contains 14 residues. The DNA for the CDR3 is TGTGCCAGCAGGAGTTCAGGGGGCCACTACGAGCAGTACTTC. Its translation: CASRSSGGHYEQYF.

The V and J genes are TRBV7-3 and TRBJ1-2; possibly TRBD1 for D (6 bases). Germline values: CDR1 SGHTA, CDR2 FQGTGA. The CDR3 spans 17 residues. V dropped 5 bases and J dropped 10 bases, with 29 bases sitting between them. CDR3: CASSPTGIRLNFAPYTF. CDR3 coding DNA: TGTGCCAGCAGCCCCACAGGGATAAGATTGAACTTCGCACCCTACACCTTC.

The chain couples TRBV7-2 to TRBJ1-1, with a tentative D call TRBD1 (5 bases). Between the trimmed V and J ends, which lost 1 base and 4 bases, there was a span of 10 bases. There are 14 residues in the CDR3. Germline V CDR1 and CDR2: SGHTA, FQGNSA. The CDR3 DNA reads as TGTGCCAGCAGCTTAGGGCAGGGTAGCACTGAAGCTTTCTTT. Its translation: CASSLGQGSTEAFF.

This chain connects TRBV6-5 to TRBJ2-2, with D unclear. Trimming shortened V by 7 bases and J by 5 bases, and 11 bases separated the two germline ends. CDR1 is MNHEY, CDR2 SVGAGI, per germline. CDR3 length: 13 residues. Here the CDR3 DNA reads TGTGCCAGCATCCCACCCGGGACCGGGGAGCTGTTTTTT. Its protein product is CASIPPGTGELFF.

A single count supports this clone. The V gene is TRBV19, the J gene TRBJ1-5; 9 bases fit TRBD1. The ends lost 5 bases at V and 4 bases at J; junction bases unmatched: 9. The germline CDR1 and CDR2 sequences are LNHDA and SQIVND (reference sequence). The CDR3 has 16 amino acids. CDR3 loop: CASSSPDRGGNQPQHF. The CDR3 nucleotides read TGTGCCAGTAGTTCCCCCGACAGGGGGGGGAATCAGCCCCAGCATTTT.

CDR3 sequence (DNA): TGTGCCAGCTCACCGGCGGGTCAGAACTACGAGCAGTACTTC. Translating it yields CASSPAGQNYEQYF. The rearrangement joins TRBV18 to TRBJ2-7; a weak D match, TRBD2 (5 bases). CDR1 KGHSH and CDR2 LQKENI come from the germline V gene. There are 14 residues in the CDR3. V was pared by 3 bases and J by 3 bases, with 12 bases between.

The rearrangement links TRBV6-5 to TRBJ1-1; weak D call: TRBD1 (5 bases). CDR3 size: 14 residues. Germline loops: CDR1 MNHEY, CDR2 SVGAGI. Trimming cost V 6 bases and J 4 bases, with 15 bases left between them. The CDR3 is CASSQKVGGTEAFF. The CDR3 bases are TGTGCCAGCAGCCAAAAGGTGGGGGGCACTGAAGCTTTCTTT.

The rearrangement uses TRBV29-1 and TRBJ1-4; 8 bases match TRBD1. CDR3 length: 14 residues. The germline CDR1 and CDR2 sequences are SQVTM and ANQGSEA. V lost 4 bases, J lost 8 bases, and 9 bases stayed unmatched. The CDR3 nucleotides are TGCAGCGTTGCGACAGGGGTAGGACGGGAAAAACTGTTTTTT. Amino acids: CSVATGVGREKLFF. The whole variable domain, filled in from reference TRBV29-1 and TRBJ1-4, reads SAVISQKPSRDICQRGTSLTIQCQVDSQVTMMFWYRQQPGQSLTLIATANQGSEATYESGFVIDKFPISRPNLTFSTLTVSNMSPEDSSIYLCSVATGVGREKLFFGSGTQLSVL.

The CDR3 nucleotides are TGTGCCACCAGTGATTGGCAGGGGTCAGATACGCAGTATTTT. It encodes CATSDWQGSDTQYF. The chain combines TRBV24-1 with TRBJ2-3; possibly TRBD1 for D (6 bases). V gave up 2 bases and J gave up 4 bases, with 9 bases separating them. The CDR3 contains 14 residues. CDR1 and CDR2 (germline): KGHDR, SFDVKD.

This clone was counted a single time. CDR3 residues: CASSLHPVNYGYTF. Here the CDR3 DNA reads TGTGCCAGCAGTTTACACCCGGTCAACTATGGCTACACCTTC. The V call is TRBV28, the J call TRBJ1-2; no clear D. The CDR3 length is 14 residues. Germline V CDR1 and CDR2: MDHEN, SYDVKM. The V and J ends lost 2 bases and 2 bases respectively, with 9 bases between them.

The chain is built from TRBV30 and TRBJ2-7; a possible D gene is TRBD2 (7 bases). The germline V and J ends were trimmed by 3 bases and 5 bases, with 14 bases remaining between them. CDR3 size: 13 residues. Germline lookup yields CDR1 GTSNPN and CDR2 SVGIG (reference sequence). The CDR3 reads CAWSPGDYNEQYF. The CDR3 DNA reads as TGTGCCTGGAGCCCAGGGGACTACAACGAGCAGTACTTC.

The rearrangement joins TRBV15 to TRBJ2-2; 9 positions agree with TRBD1. V lost 2 bases and J lost 6; bases outside the gene matches: 7. Germline loops: CDR1 LNHNV, CDR2 YYDKDF (reference sequence). This CDR3 comprises 16 residues. The DNA of the CDR3 is TGTGCCACCAGCAGACACCGGGACAGGGTGTCCGGGGAGCTGTTTTTT. Amino acids: CATSRHRDRVSGELFF.

This chain uses TRBV7-9 with TRBJ2-7, with D possibly TRBD1 on 6 matching bases. This CDR3 contains 16 residues. Per the germline V gene, CDR1 is SEHNR and CDR2 is FQNEAQ (reference sequence). V lost 5 bases and J lost 0, with 17 bases in between. CDR3 residues: CASSPPFGGSSYEQYF. The CDR3, as DNA: TGTGCCAGCAGCCCCCCATTTGGGGGCAGCTCCTACGAGCAGTACTTC.

CDR3: CASTKLTDRGPSFSYEQYF. CDR3 coding DNA: TGTGCCAGCACCAAACTCACAGACAGGGGCCCCTCCTTTTCCTACGAGCAGTACTTC. The rearrangement links TRBV5-8 to TRBJ2-7, with 8 bases matching TRBD1. This CDR3 spans 19 amino acids. V shed 6 bases and J 1 base; nucleotides not matched to a gene: 21. Germline CDR1 is SGHTS and CDR2 is YDEGEE. The full variable domain, with the rest looked up from reference TRBV5-8 and TRBJ2-7, is EAGVTQSPTHLIKTRGQQATLRCSPISGHTSVYWYQQALGLGLQFLLWYDEGEERNRGNFPPRFSGRQFPNYSSELNVNALELEDSALYLCASTKLTDRGPSFSYEQYFGPGTRLTVT.